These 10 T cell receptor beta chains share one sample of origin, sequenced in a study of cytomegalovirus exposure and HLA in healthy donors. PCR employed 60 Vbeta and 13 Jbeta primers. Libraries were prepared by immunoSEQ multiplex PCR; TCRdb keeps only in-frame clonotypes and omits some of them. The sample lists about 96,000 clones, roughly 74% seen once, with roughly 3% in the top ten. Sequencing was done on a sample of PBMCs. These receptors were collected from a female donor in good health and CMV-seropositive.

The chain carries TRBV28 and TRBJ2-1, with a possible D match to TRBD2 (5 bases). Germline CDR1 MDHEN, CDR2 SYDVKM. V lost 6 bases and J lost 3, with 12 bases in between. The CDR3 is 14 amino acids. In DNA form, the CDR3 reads TGTGCCAGCAGCCCCCTAACTAGCTACAATGAGCAGTTCTTC. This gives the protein CASSPLTSYNEQFF.

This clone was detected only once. CDR3 DNA: TGTGCCAGCAGTTTACTAGCGGGAGGTTACGAGCAGTACTTC. Protein: CASSLLAGGYEQYF. V and J are TRBV27 and TRBJ2-7; 11 bases agree with TRBD2. This CDR3 comprises 14 residues. Looked up from germline, CDR1 is MNHEY and CDR2 is SMNVEV (reference sequence). The V gene end was trimmed by 2 bases and the J gene end by 4 bases; junction bases not matched to a gene: 1.

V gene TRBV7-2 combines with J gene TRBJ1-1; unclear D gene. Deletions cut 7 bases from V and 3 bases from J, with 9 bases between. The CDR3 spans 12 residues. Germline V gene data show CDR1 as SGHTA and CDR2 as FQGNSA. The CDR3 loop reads CASIWGDTEAFF. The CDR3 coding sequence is TGTGCCAGCATCTGGGGAGACACTGAAGCTTTCTTT.

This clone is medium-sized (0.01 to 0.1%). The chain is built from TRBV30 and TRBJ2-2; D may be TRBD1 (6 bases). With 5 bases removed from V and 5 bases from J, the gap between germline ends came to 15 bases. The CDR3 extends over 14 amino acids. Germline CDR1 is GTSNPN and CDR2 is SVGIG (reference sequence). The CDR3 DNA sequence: TGTGCCTGGGCCACAGGGTCGGAAACCGGGGAGCTGTTTTTT. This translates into CAWATGSETGELFF. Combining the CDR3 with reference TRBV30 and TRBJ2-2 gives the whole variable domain SQTIHQWPATLVQPVGSPLSLECTVEGTSNPNLYWYRQAAGRGLQLLFYSVGIGQISSEVPQNLSASRPQDRQFILSSKKLLLSDSGFYLCAWATGSETGELFFGEGSRLTVL.

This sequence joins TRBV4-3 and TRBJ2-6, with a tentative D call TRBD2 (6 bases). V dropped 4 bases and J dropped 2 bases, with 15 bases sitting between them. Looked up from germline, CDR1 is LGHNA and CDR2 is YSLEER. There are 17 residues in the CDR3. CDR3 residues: CASSLAYSSAGANVLTF. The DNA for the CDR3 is TGCGCCAGCAGCCTCGCGTATTCTAGCGCTGGGGCCAACGTCCTGACTTTC.

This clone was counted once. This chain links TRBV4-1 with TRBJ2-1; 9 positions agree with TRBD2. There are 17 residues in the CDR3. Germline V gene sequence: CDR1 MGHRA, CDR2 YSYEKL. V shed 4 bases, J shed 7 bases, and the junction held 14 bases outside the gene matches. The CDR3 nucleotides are TGCGCCAGCAGCCTCCAACTAGTAGCGGGGGCCCTAAATGAGCAGTTCTTC. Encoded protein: CASSLQLVAGALNEQFF.

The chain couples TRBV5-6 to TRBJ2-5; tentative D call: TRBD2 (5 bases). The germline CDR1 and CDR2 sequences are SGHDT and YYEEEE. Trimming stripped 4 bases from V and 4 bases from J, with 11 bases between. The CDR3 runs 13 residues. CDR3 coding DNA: TGTGCCAGCAGCCTAAGAGGGAGAGAGACCCAGTACTTC. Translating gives CASSLRGRETQYF.

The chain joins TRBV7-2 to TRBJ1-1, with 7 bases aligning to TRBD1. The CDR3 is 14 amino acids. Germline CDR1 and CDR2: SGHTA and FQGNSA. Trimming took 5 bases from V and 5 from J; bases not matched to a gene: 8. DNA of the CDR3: TGTGCCAGCAGCACTTCAGGGGGACGGACTGAAGCTTTCTTT. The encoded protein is CASSTSGGRTEAFF.

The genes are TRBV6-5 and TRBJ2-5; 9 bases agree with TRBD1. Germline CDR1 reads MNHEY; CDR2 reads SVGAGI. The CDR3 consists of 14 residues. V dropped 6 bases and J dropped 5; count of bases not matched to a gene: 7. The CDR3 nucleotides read TGTGCCAGCAGCCGACAGGGGGTTCGGGAGACCCAGTACTTC. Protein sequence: CASSRQGVRETQYF.

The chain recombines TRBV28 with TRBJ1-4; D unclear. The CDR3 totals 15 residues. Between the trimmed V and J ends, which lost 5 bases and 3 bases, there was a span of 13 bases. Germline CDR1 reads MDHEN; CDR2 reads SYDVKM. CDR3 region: CASSAGGESNEKLFF. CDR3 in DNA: TGTGCCAGCAGTGCTGGAGGAGAATCTAATGAAAAACTGTTTTTT.